This T cell receptor beta chain is drawn from a study of radiotherapy plus CTLA-4 blockade in lung cancer. Participants had chemo-refractory metastatic non-small-cell lung cancer and were treated with focal radiation plus ipilimumab CTLA-4 blockade. As regards this clone: Antigen specificity is unknown.

Study observations and caveats: Tumor-derived TCR clones expanded in blood after radiotherapy plus ipilimumab.

The data were produced by immunoSEQ multiplex PCR, yet TCRdb's version contains in-frame clones alone and is incomplete. The sample yields about 88,000 clones, more than 70% seen once. This CDR3 contains 12 residues. Germline V lookup: CDR1 MNHEY, CDR2 SMNVEV (reference sequence). V shed 6 bases and J shed 4 bases, with 4 bases lying between them. The sequencing used peripheral blood, collected from a patient treated with radiotherapy plus ipilimumab. The V gene is TRBV27, the J gene TRBJ2-6; no reliable D call. The clonotype comes from a human donor with non-small cell lung cancer that progressed on radiotherapy plus ipilimumab. CDR3 coding DNA: TGTGCCAGCAGGGGAGGGGCCAACGTCCTGACTTTC. It is translated as CASRGGANVLTF.